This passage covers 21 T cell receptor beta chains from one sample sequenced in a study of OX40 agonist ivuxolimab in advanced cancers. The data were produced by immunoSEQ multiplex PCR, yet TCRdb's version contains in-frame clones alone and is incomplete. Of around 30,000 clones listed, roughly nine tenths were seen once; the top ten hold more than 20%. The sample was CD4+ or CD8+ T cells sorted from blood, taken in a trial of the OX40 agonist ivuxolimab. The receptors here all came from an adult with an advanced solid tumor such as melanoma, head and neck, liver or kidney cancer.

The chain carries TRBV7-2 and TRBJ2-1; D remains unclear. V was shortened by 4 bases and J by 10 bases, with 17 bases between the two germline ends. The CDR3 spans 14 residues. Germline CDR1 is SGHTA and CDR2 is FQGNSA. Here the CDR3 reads CASSSTPVATEQFF. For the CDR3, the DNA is TGTGCCAGCAGCTCCACCCCGGTGGCAACCGAGCAGTTCTTC.

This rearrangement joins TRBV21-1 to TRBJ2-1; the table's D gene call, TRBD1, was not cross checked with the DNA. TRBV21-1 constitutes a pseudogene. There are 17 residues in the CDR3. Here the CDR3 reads CASSKGDGQGSYNEQFF. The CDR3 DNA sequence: TGTGCCAGCAGCAAAGGAGACGGACAGGGGTCCTACAATGAGCAGTTCTTC.

The CDR3 DNA reads as TGTGCCAGCAGTCTCATGGTAGGGGTTGGCTACACCTTC. Protein: CASSLMVGVGYTF. The V and J genes are TRBV27 and TRBJ1-2; a weak D match, TRBD1 (5 bases). With 5 bases removed from V and 7 bases from J, the gap between germline ends came to 14 bases. CDR1 is MNHEY and CDR2 is SMNVEV in the germline V gene (reference sequence). The CDR3 totals 13 residues.

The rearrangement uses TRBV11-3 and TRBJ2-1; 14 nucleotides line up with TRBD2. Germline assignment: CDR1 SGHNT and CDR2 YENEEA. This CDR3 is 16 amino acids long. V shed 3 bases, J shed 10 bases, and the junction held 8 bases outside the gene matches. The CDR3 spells CASSFSGTSGSLEQFF. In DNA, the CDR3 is TGTGCCAGCAGCTTTTCCGGGACTAGCGGGAGTTTAGAGCAGTTCTTC.

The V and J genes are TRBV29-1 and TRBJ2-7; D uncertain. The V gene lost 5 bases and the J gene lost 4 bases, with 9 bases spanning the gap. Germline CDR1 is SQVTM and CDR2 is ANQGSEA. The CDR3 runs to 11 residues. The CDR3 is CSVTVAYEQYF. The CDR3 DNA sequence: TGCAGCGTTACAGTTGCTTACGAGCAGTACTTC.

In DNA form, the CDR3 reads TGTGCCAGCAGCAGTTATGGGGCGGGGGAGACCCAGTACTTC. This translates into CASSSYGAGETQYF. This sequence joins TRBV7-9 and TRBJ2-5; a possible D gene is TRBD2 (6 bases). V gave up 5 bases and J gave up 5 bases, with 15 bases separating them. The CDR3 loop spans 14 amino acids. Germline V gene lookup returns CDR1 SEHNR and CDR2 FQNEAQ (reference sequence). The entire variable domain, with the rest obtained from reference TRBV7-9 and TRBJ2-5, is as follows: DTGVSQNPRHKITKRGQNVTFRCDPISEHNRLYWYRQTLGQGPEFLTYFQNEAQLEKSRLLSDRFSAERPKGSFSTLEIQRTEQGDSAMYLCASSSYGAGETQYFGPGTRLLVL.

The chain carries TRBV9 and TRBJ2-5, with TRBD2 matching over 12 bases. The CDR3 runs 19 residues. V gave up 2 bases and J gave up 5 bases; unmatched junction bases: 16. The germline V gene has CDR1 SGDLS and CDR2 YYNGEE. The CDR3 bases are TGTGCCAGCAGCGTTCCGGCTCTAGCGGGAGGGCCGTTTGCTGAGACCCAGTACTTC. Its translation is CASSVPALAGGPFAETQYF.

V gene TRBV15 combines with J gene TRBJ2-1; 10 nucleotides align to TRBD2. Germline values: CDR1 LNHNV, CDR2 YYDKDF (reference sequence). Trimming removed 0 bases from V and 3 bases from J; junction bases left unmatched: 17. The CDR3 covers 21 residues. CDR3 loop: CATSRDQASTSGDGYYNEQFF. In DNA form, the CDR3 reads TGTGCCACCAGCAGAGATCAGGCGAGCACTAGCGGGGATGGGTACTACAATGAGCAGTTCTTC.

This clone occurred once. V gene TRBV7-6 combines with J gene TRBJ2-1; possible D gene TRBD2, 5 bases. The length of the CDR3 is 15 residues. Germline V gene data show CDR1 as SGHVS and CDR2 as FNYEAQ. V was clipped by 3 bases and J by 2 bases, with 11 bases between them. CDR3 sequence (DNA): TGTGCCAGCAGCTTCACTAGTCCTCCCTACAATGAGCAGTTCTTC. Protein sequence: CASSFTSPPYNEQFF.

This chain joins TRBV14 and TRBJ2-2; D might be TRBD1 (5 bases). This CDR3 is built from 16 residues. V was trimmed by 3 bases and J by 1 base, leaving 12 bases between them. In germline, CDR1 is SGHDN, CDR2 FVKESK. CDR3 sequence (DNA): TGTGCCAGCAGCCACCCAGGGCTCTTGAACACCGGGGAGCTGTTTTTT. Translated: CASSHPGLLNTGELFF.

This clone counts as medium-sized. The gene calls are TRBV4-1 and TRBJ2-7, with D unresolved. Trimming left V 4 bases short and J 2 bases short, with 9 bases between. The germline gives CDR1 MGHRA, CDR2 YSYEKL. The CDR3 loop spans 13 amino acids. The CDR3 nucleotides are TGCGCCAGCAGCCTCGATGGGACCTACGAGCAGTACTTC. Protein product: CASSLDGTYEQYF.

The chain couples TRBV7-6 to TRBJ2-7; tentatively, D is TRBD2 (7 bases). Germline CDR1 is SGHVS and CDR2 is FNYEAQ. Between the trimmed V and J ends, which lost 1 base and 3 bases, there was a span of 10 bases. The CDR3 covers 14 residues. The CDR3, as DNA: TGTGCCAGCAGCTTAGAGGGGGAGGGCTACGAGCAGTACTTC. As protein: CASSLEGEGYEQYF. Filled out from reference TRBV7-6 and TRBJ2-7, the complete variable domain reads GAGVSQSPRYKVTKRGQDVALRCDPISGHVSLYWYRQALGQGPEFLTYFNYEAQQDKSGLPNDRFSAERPEGSISTLTIQRTEQRDSAMYRCASSLEGEGYEQYFGPGTRLTVT.

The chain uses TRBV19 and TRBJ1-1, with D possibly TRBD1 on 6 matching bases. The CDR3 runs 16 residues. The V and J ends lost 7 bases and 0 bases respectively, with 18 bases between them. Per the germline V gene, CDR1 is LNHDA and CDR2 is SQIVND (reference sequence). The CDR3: CASIARAGAVNTEAFF. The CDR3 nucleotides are TGTGCCAGTATCGCTAGGGCGGGGGCAGTGAACACTGAAGCTTTCTTT.

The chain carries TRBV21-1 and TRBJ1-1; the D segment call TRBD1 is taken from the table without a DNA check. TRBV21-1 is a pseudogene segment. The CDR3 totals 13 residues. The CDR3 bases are TGTGCCAGCAGCCTTAACAGGGGGACTGAAGCTTTCTTT. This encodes CASSLNRGTEAFF.

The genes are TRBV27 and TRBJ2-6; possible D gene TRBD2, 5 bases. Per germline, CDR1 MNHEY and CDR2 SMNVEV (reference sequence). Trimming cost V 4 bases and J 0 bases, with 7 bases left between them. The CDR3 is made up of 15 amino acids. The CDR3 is CASSSTSSGANVLTF. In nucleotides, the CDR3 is TGTGCCAGCAGTTCAACTAGCTCTGGGGCCAACGTCCTGACTTTC. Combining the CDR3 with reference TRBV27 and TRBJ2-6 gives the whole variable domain EAQVTQNPRYLITVTGKKLTVTCSQNMNHEYMSWYRQDPGLGLRQIYYSMNVEVTDKGDVPEGYKVSRKEKRNFPLILESPSPNQTSLYFCASSSTSSGANVLTFGAGSRLTVL.

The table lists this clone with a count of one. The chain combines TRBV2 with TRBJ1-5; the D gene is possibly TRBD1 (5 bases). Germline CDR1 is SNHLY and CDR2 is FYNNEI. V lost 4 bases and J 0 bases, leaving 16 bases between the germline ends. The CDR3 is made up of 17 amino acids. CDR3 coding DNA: TGTGCCAGCAGTGGAAAGGGGCTGGGCTATAGCAATCAGCCCCAGCATTTT. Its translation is CASSGKGLGYSNQPQHF.

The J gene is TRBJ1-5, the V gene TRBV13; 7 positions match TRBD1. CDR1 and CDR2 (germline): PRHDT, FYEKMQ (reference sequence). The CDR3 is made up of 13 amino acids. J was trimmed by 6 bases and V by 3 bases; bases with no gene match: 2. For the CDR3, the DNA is TGTGCCAGCAGCTTCCAGGGGGGTCAGCCCCAGCATTTT. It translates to CASSFQGGQPQHF.

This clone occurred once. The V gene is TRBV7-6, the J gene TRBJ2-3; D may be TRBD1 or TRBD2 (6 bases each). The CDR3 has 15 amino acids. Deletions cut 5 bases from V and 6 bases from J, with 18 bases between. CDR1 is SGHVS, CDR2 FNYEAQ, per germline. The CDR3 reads CASSDGGGPRDTQYF. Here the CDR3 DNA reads TGTGCCAGCAGCGACGGGGGCGGCCCACGGGATACGCAGTATTTT.

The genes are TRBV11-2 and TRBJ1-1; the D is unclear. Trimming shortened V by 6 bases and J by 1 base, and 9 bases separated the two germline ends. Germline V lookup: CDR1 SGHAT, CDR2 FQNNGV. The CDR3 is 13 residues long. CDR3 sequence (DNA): TGTGCCAGCAGGCGATCAGGGAACACTGAAGCTTTCTTT. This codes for CASRRSGNTEAFF.

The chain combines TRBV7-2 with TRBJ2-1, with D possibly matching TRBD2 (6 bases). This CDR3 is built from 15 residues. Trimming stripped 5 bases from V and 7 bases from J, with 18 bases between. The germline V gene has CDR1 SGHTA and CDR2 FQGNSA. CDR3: CASSPLAGGGNEQFF. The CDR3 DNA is TGTGCCAGCAGCCCCCTAGCCGGTGGGGGGAATGAGCAGTTCTTC.

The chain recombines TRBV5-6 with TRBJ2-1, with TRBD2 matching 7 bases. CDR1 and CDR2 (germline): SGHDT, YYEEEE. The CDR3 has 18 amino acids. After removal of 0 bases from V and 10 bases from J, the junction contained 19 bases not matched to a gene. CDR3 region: CASSLDGGVAGPGREQFF. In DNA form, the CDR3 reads TGTGCCAGCAGCTTGGATGGGGGGGTAGCGGGCCCTGGTAGGGAGCAGTTCTTC. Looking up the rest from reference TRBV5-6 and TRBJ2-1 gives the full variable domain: DAGVTQSPTHLIKTRGQQVTLRCSPKSGHDTVSWYQQALGQGPQFIFQYYEEEERQRGNFPDRFSGHQFPNYSSELNVNALLLGDSALYLCASSLDGGVAGPGREQFFGPGTRLTVL.